Below are 29 T cell receptor beta chains sequenced from a single sample in a study of T cell responses to AZD1222 COVID-19 vaccine. TCRdb's copy holds only in-frame clones and misses some; the assay was immunoSEQ multiplex PCR. The table records about 110,000 clones, less than 95% of them present only once. The sequenced sample was peripheral blood, obtained on day 0 of AZD1222 vaccination. These receptors came from an adult in good health.

The chain recombines TRBV27 with TRBJ1-1; D is possibly TRBD1 (6 bases). Between the trimmed V and J ends, which lost 6 bases and 1 base, there was a span of 15 bases. In germline, CDR1 is MNHEY, CDR2 SMNVEV (reference sequence). CDR3 size: 15 residues. CDR3 in DNA: TGTGCCAGCAGGTCCGGGGGCCAGGGGAACACTGAAGCTTTCTTT. This gives the protein CASRSGGQGNTEAFF.

The chain links TRBV7-8 to TRBJ2-7; 7 bases are a match to TRBD1. The CDR3 is 15 residues long. CDR1 is SGHVS, CDR2 FQNEAQ, per germline. The V gene end was trimmed by 3 bases and the J gene end by 2 bases; junction bases not matched to a gene: 7. CDR3 bases: TGTGCCAGCAGCTTGCAGGCAGGGGGTGCCTACGAGCAGTACTTC. The encoded protein is CASSLQAGGAYEQYF.

This clone appeared once. The chain links TRBV4-1 to TRBJ1-4; the D gene is possibly TRBD1 (5 bases). Deletions cut 2 bases from V and 8 bases from J, with 12 bases between. Germline CDR1 reads MGHRA; CDR2 reads YSYEKL. The CDR3 covers 14 residues. The CDR3 reads CASSQWGGEEKLFF. CDR3 in DNA: TGCGCCAGCAGCCAATGGGGGGGGGAGGAAAAACTGTTTTTT.

The chain carries TRBV9 and TRBJ2-7; D gene uncertain. V was cut by 4 bases and J by 4 bases, with 18 bases left in between. The CDR3 spans 15 residues. Germline loops: CDR1 SGDLS, CDR2 YYNGEE. The CDR3 sequence: CASSPHHTGVYEQYF. The CDR3 bases are TGTGCCAGCAGCCCTCATCATACTGGGGTTTACGAGCAGTACTTC.

V and J are TRBV11-2 and TRBJ1-2, with D unclear. The CDR3 sequence is 12 residues long. Germline-derived CDR1 and CDR2 are SGHAT and FQNNGV. V dropped 0 bases and J dropped 6 bases, with 5 bases sitting between them. The CDR3 reads CASSLELDGYTF. The CDR3, as DNA: TGTGCCAGCAGCTTAGAACTTGATGGCTACACCTTC.

The DNA of the CDR3 is TGTGCCAGCAGCGCACAGGGGGCGTACTATGTC. Translation gives CASSAQGAYYV. J is TRBJ2-7 and V is TRBV7-9, with 9 positions matching TRBD1. This CDR3 comprises 11 residues. Germline CDR1 is SEHNR and CDR2 is FQNEAQ (reference sequence).

This chain uses TRBV11-2 with TRBJ2-2, with D unresolved. The CDR3 is 15 amino acids. Germline V gene sequence: CDR1 SGHAT, CDR2 FQNNGV. The CDR3 DNA reads as TGTGCTCCTAATTTCCCACGGAGGAACACCGGGGAGCTGTTTTTT. This encodes CAPNFPRRNTGELFF.

This clone was observed a single time. V is TRBV28 and J is TRBJ2-1; TRBD2 matches 9 bases. With 4 bases clipped from V and 4 bases from J, the junction kept 2 bases outside the gene matches. This CDR3 region has 14 residues. Germline V gives CDR1 MDHEN, CDR2 SYDVKM. For the CDR3, the DNA is TGTGCCAGCAGTTCTAGCGGGATATACAATGAGCAGTTCTTC. It codes for CASSSSGIYNEQFF.

The chain joins TRBV6-5 to TRBJ1-4, with TRBD1 matching over 7 bases. The CDR3 length is 15 residues. The ends lost 5 bases at V and 3 bases at J; junction bases unmatched: 6. Germline loops: CDR1 MNHEY, CDR2 SVGAGI. CDR3 sequence reads: CASSRSGGPNEKLFF. The CDR3 DNA sequence: TGTGCCAGCAGTAGGTCAGGGGGACCTAATGAAAAACTGTTTTTT.

The V gene is TRBV19, the J gene TRBJ1-1; TRBD1 matches at 8 bases. The CDR3 totals 12 residues. V shed 8 bases, J shed 2 bases, and the junction held 1 base outside the gene matches. The germline CDR1 and CDR2 sequences are LNHDA and SQIVND (reference sequence). In DNA form, the CDR3 reads TGTGCCAGTGGACAGGGTAACACTGAAGCTTTCTTT. Amino acid sequence: CASGQGNTEAFF.

The chain couples TRBV6-5 to TRBJ2-7; D is unresolved. The CDR3 covers 16 residues. V lost 2 bases, J lost 3 bases, and 17 bases lay in between. Per the germline V gene, CDR1 is MNHEY and CDR2 is SVGAGI. CDR3 protein: CASSYDGWASGYEQYF. In DNA form, the CDR3 reads TGTGCCAGCAGTTACGACGGGTGGGCTTCGGGCTACGAGCAGTACTTC.

This clone appeared a single time. CDR3: CASSQDLYYEQYF. DNA for the CDR3: TGTGCCAGCAGCCAAGACCTCTACTACGAGCAGTACTTC. The chain recombines TRBV14 with TRBJ2-7, with no clear D. From germline, CDR1 is SGHDN and CDR2 FVKESK. Trimming cost V 0 bases and J 3 bases, with 6 bases left between them. The CDR3 totals 13 residues.

The V call is TRBV19, the J call TRBJ1-2; 9 bases line up with TRBD1. Germline loops: CDR1 LNHDA, CDR2 SQIVND (reference sequence). The V segment lost 4 bases and the J segment 8 bases; nucleotides outside the gene matches: 5. This CDR3 has 13 residues. DNA of the CDR3: TGTGCCAGTAGTAGGACAGGGGTCGGCGGCTACACCTTC. Its protein product is CASSRTGVGGYTF.

The CDR3: CASSFSSSGVETQYF. In DNA, the CDR3 is TGTGCCAGCAGCTTCTCATCTAGCGGGGTAGAGACCCAGTACTTC. The chain joins TRBV7-2 to TRBJ2-5; 9 bases match TRBD2. The ends lost 3 bases at V and 4 bases at J; junction bases unmatched: 6. The CDR3 has 15 residues. CDR1 is SGHTA, CDR2 FQGNSA, per germline. The full variable domain, completed using reference TRBV7-2 and TRBJ2-5, is GAGVSQSPSNKVTEKGKDVELRCDPISGHTALYWYRQSLGQGLEFLIYFQGNSAPDKSGLPSDRFSAERTGGSVSTLTIQRTQQEDSAVYLCASSFSSSGVETQYFGPGTRLLVL.

The chain carries TRBV6-5 and TRBJ1-5; D gene unclear. The germline V gene encodes CDR1 MNHEY and CDR2 SVGAGI. The ends were cut back, 4 bases at V and 4 bases at J, with 14 bases in the middle. The CDR3 contains 15 residues. CDR3 sequence (DNA): TGTGCCAGCAGTTCATATTTTGACACAAATCAGCCCCAGCATTTT. Protein product: CASSSYFDTNQPQHF.

The genes are TRBV7-9 and TRBJ1-2; 7 nucleotides agree with TRBD1. V shed 8 bases, J shed 4 bases, and the junction held 22 bases outside the gene matches. This CDR3 region has 18 residues. Germline CDR1 is SEHNR and CDR2 is FQNEAQ (reference sequence). The CDR3 DNA reads TGTGCCAGCTCGGGCCCCCGGGACAGCACTACCTTTGCCTATGGCTACACCTTC. It translates to CASSGPRDSTTFAYGYTF.

The chain combines TRBV5-4 with TRBJ1-6, with 8 positions matching TRBD1. V gave up 0 bases and J gave up 7 bases; unmatched junction bases: 0. Germline V gene lookup returns CDR1 SGHNT and CDR2 YYREEE (reference sequence). The CDR3 has 14 amino acids. The CDR3 protein is CASSLGQGNSPLHF. In nucleotides, the CDR3 is TGTGCCAGCAGCTTGGGACAGGGGAATTCACCCCTCCACTTT.

V gene TRBV2 combines with J gene TRBJ2-7; tentatively, D is TRBD1 (6 bases). V shed 3 bases and J shed 5 bases, with 14 bases lying between them. CDR3 size: 14 residues. Looked up from germline, CDR1 is SNHLY and CDR2 is FYNNEI. The CDR3 sequence is CASSESQGRHEQYF. In nucleotides, the CDR3 is TGTGCCAGCAGTGAGTCCCAGGGGCGCCACGAGCAGTACTTC.

This clone occurred once. The rearrangement links TRBV19 to TRBJ1-2; TRBD1 aligns across 7 bases. J gave up 6 bases and V 9 bases, and 10 bases lay outside the gene matches. Germline V gives CDR1 LNHDA, CDR2 SQIVND (reference sequence). This CDR3 comprises 13 residues. The CDR3 DNA reads as TGTGCCAGCACGGCCCTAGGGGGCCATGGCTACACCTTC. As protein: CASTALGGHGYTF. Using reference TRBV19 and TRBJ1-2 for the parts outside the CDR3, the full variable domain is DGGITQSPKYLFRKEGQNVTLSCEQNLNHDAMYWYRQDPGQGLRLIYYSQIVNDFQKGDIAEGYSVSREKKESFPLTVTSAQKNPTAFYLCASTALGGHGYTFGSGTRLTVV.

The rearrangement links TRBV13 to TRBJ1-3; perhaps TRBD1 as D (5 bases). This CDR3 has 16 amino acids. Germline V lookup: CDR1 PRHDT, CDR2 FYEKMQ (reference sequence). Trimming stripped 4 bases from V and 0 bases from J, with 13 bases between. The chain's CDR3 is CASSWGTASSGNTIYF. The CDR3 region has the DNA TGTGCCAGCAGCTGGGGGACCGCGAGCTCTGGAAACACCATATATTTT.

CDR3 in amino acids: CASSYSQQQFF. For the CDR3, the DNA is TGTGCCAGCAGCTATTCACAACAGCAGTTCTTC. The chain recombines TRBV12-3 or TRBV12-4 with TRBJ2-1; D is uncertain. The CDR3 totals 11 residues. Trimming pared 6 bases from V and 11 bases from J, leaving 11 bases between.

In its sample, this clone was seen a few times. The chain has TRBV19 and TRBJ1-3; D is undetermined. The V and J ends lost 7 bases and 3 bases respectively, with 10 bases between them. The CDR3 contains 13 residues. Germline V lookup: CDR1 LNHDA, CDR2 SQIVND (reference sequence). The CDR3 region is CASNVGLGNTIYF. The DNA for the CDR3 is TGTGCCAGTAACGTCGGGCTTGGAAACACCATATATTTT.

The chain combines TRBV11-3 with TRBJ2-3; no definite D call. CDR1 and CDR2 from the germline V gene are SGHNT and YENEEA. The CDR3 spans 13 residues. V lost 0 bases and J lost 8, with 9 bases in between. Written as DNA, the CDR3 is TGTGCCAGCAGCTTAGATTCGGGTTCTACGCAGTATTTT. This sequence encodes CASSLDSGSTQYF.

The V and J genes are TRBV21-1 and TRBJ1-5. TRBV21-1 is noted as a pseudogene. The CDR3 runs 16 residues. The CDR3 coding sequence is TGTGCCAGCAGCATTCCGACCCGAGCGGGCAATCAGCCCCAGCATTTT. Translated, it gives CASSIPTRAGNQPQHF.

V usage is TRBV6-5 and J usage is TRBJ2-7, with a weak D call TRBD1 (5 bases). The V and J ends lost 5 bases and 0 bases respectively, with 14 bases between them. Germline V CDR1 and CDR2: MNHEY, SVGAGI. The CDR3 runs 15 residues. The CDR3 nucleotides are TGTGCCAGCAGTCGACAACAGGACCGCTCCTACGAGCAGTACTTC. Amino acids: CASSRQQDRSYEQYF.

The chain links TRBV7-9 to TRBJ1-2; possible D gene TRBD1, 6 bases. CDR1 SEHNR and CDR2 FQNEAQ come from the germline V gene (reference sequence). V was shortened by 1 base and J by 4 bases, with 10 bases between the two germline ends. This CDR3 has 14 residues. The CDR3 region is CASSLVGQFYGYTF. The CDR3 nucleotides are TGTGCCAGCAGCTTAGTAGGACAGTTCTATGGCTACACCTTC.

This chain connects TRBV6-5 to TRBJ2-2; 8 bases agree with TRBD2. The CDR3 sequence is 14 residues long. The germline gives CDR1 MNHEY, CDR2 SVGAGI. Unmatched junction bases numbered 5, after V lost 7 bases and J lost 4 bases. CDR3 sequence reads: CASTPAGGTGELFF. The CDR3 DNA reads TGTGCCAGCACCCCCGCGGGGGGCACCGGGGAGCTGTTTTTT.

The J gene is TRBJ2-2, the V gene TRBV5-1; D ambiguous. Germline V gene lookup returns CDR1 SGHRS and CDR2 YFSETQ. CDR3 length equals 14 residues. The V end was cut by 0 bases, the J end by 2 bases, with 5 bases between. The CDR3 bases are TGCGCCAGCAGCTTGGCAAGTAACACCGGGGAGCTGTTTTTT. Residues: CASSLASNTGELFF.

This chain links TRBV28 with TRBJ1-5; D is unresolved. This CDR3 is built from 12 residues. Deletions cut 6 bases from V and 0 bases from J, with 3 bases between. Germline-derived CDR1 and CDR2 are MDHEN and SYDVKM. The CDR3 region has the DNA TGTGCCAGCAGCGGTAGCAATCAGCCCCAGCATTTT. Translating it yields CASSGSNQPQHF.